Listed below are T cell receptor beta chains from one sample, sequenced in a study of cytomegalovirus exposure and HLA in healthy donors. Some clones are missing from TCRdb's copy, which holds only in-frame ones; the method was immunoSEQ multiplex PCR. The table includes about 70,000 clones, about 78% detected once. Specimen: PBMCs. The receptor source for this set is a girl between 5 and 17 years old in good health and CMV-seropositive. Each CDR3 is given with its conserved first and last residue. D genes are given only for firm matches. Rows give clone size only sometimes, using once, few, many, or a class for an expanded clone.

j_call: TRBJ2-7; v_call: TRBV30; clone_size: -; d_call: -; cdr3_nt: TGTGCCTGGAGTGTACCGGGCTACGAGCAGTACTTC; cdr3_aa: CAWSVPGYEQYF
j_call: TRBJ1-6; v_call: TRBV5-1; clone_size: -; d_call: -; cdr3_nt: TGCGCCAGCAGCTTGTACGGAGTCAATAATTCACCCCTCCACTTT; cdr3_aa: CASSLYGVNNSPLHF
j_call: TRBJ2-1; v_call: TRBV27; clone_size: once; d_call: -; cdr3_nt: TGTGCCAGCAGTTTGGGGAGGTGGGAGGCAGACGATTACAATGAGCAGTTCTTC; cdr3_aa: CASSLGRWEADDYNEQFF
j_call: TRBJ1-5; v_call: TRBV2; clone_size: -; d_call: -; cdr3_nt: TGTGCCAGCAGGGCCACAGCTAGCAATCAGCCCCAGCATTTT; cdr3_aa: CASRATASNQPQHF
j_call: TRBJ1-5; v_call: TRBV28; clone_size: -; d_call: -; cdr3_nt: TGTGCCAGCAGTCGGGACAACAATCAGCCCCAGCATTTT; cdr3_aa: CASSRDNNQPQHF
j_call: TRBJ2-7; v_call: TRBV28; clone_size: -; d_call: TRBD2; cdr3_nt: TGTGCCAGCAGTACCTGGGGGGGGAAGTACGAGCAGTACTTC; cdr3_aa: CASSTWGGKYEQYF
j_call: TRBJ2-1; v_call: TRBV7-8; clone_size: -; d_call: -; cdr3_nt: TGTGCCAGCAGCTTACTATTCTGGACTCATATTACCAATGAGCAGTTCTTC; cdr3_aa: CASSLLFWTHITNEQFF
j_call: TRBJ2-4; v_call: TRBV30; clone_size: -; d_call: TRBD2; cdr3_nt: TGTGCCTGGATGGGCATAGGGGCTAGCGGGGGGGTAAACATTCAGTACTTC; cdr3_aa: CAWMGIGASGGVNIQYF
j_call: TRBJ1-6; v_call: TRBV7-6; clone_size: -; d_call: TRBD1; cdr3_nt: TGTGCCAGCAGCTTAGCGGGACAGCCTGGGGATTCACCCCTCCACTTT; cdr3_aa: CASSLAGQPGDSPLHF
j_call: TRBJ2-3; v_call: TRBV10-3; clone_size: -; d_call: -; cdr3_nt: TGTGCCATCAGTGCGGGGGTGGATACGCAGTATTTT; cdr3_aa: CAISAGVDTQYF
j_call: TRBJ2-2; v_call: TRBV4-1; clone_size: -; d_call: TRBD2; cdr3_nt: TGCGCCAGCAGCCAAGGGCATAGCGGGAGTAAGTTAGGGGAGCTGTTTTTT; cdr3_aa: CASSQGHSGSKLGELFF
j_call: TRBJ1-2; v_call: TRBV5-6; clone_size: few; d_call: -; cdr3_nt: TGTGCCAGCAGCCGCGCTGGCAGGGTGGACTATGGCTACACCTTC; cdr3_aa: CASSRAGRVDYGYTF
j_call: TRBJ1-2; v_call: TRBV19; clone_size: once; d_call: -; cdr3_nt: TGTGCCAGTAGTCAACACAACTATGGCTACACCTTC; cdr3_aa: CASSQHNYGYTF
j_call: TRBJ2-7; v_call: TRBV27; clone_size: -; d_call: TRBD1; cdr3_nt: TGTGCCAGCAGTCTACAGGGGCCCTACTACGAGCAGTACTTC; cdr3_aa: CASSLQGPYYEQYF
j_call: TRBJ1-1; v_call: TRBV5-1; clone_size: -; d_call: TRBD1; cdr3_nt: TGCGCCAGCAGCACGTCACAGGGGACGAGCACTGAAGCTTTCTTT; cdr3_aa: CASSTSQGTSTEAFF
j_call: TRBJ2-7; v_call: TRBV6-1; clone_size: -; d_call: TRBD1; cdr3_nt: TGTGCCATCCGACCCCTCCGGGACAGGGACGAGCAGTACTTC; cdr3_aa: CAIRPLRDRDEQYF
j_call: TRBJ2-3; v_call: TRBV30; clone_size: few; d_call: -; cdr3_nt: TGTGCCTGGAGAAGGAGGGGGGGCGGGGGCGATACGCAGTATTTT; cdr3_aa: CAWRRRGGGGDTQYF
j_call: TRBJ1-6; v_call: TRBV30; clone_size: -; d_call: -; cdr3_nt: TGTGCCTGGAGGACAGTTTATAATTCACCCCTCCACTTT; cdr3_aa: CAWRTVYNSPLHF
j_call: TRBJ1-2; v_call: TRBV6-5; clone_size: -; d_call: -; cdr3_nt: TGTGCCAGCAGTTACTCGTCAGGGCCGAGATATGGCTACACCTTC; cdr3_aa: CASSYSSGPRYGYTF
j_call: TRBJ2-7; v_call: TRBV10-2; clone_size: -; d_call: TRBD2; cdr3_nt: TGCGCCACCTCTCTAGCGGGAACCTACGAGCAGTACTTC; cdr3_aa: CATSLAGTYEQYF
j_call: TRBJ1-1; v_call: TRBV7-2; clone_size: -; d_call: -; cdr3_nt: TGTGCCAGCACCCCACGGCAGGGAGGGACTGAAGCTTTCTTT; cdr3_aa: CASTPRQGGTEAFF
j_call: TRBJ2-4; v_call: TRBV4-1; clone_size: -; d_call: -; cdr3_nt: TGCGCCAGCAGCCAAGTTGGACAGCTAGCCAAAAACATTCAGTACTTC; cdr3_aa: CASSQVGQLAKNIQYF
j_call: TRBJ2-1; v_call: TRBV19; clone_size: few; d_call: -; cdr3_nt: TGTGCCAGTAGGGCAGGGGCGTACAATGAGCAGTTCTTC; cdr3_aa: CASRAGAYNEQFF
j_call: TRBJ2-3; v_call: TRBV7-9; clone_size: -; d_call: -; cdr3_nt: TGTGCCAGTTTTAGGGCAATCGGACAACGCACAGATACGCAGTATTTT; cdr3_aa: CASFRAIGQRTDTQYF
j_call: TRBJ2-2; v_call: TRBV25-1; clone_size: -; d_call: TRBD1; cdr3_nt: TGTGCCAGCAGTGTCTTGACAGGGATGGCCGGGGAGCTGTTTTTT; cdr3_aa: CASSVLTGMAGELFF
j_call: TRBJ1-5; v_call: TRBV7-9; clone_size: -; d_call: -; cdr3_nt: TGTGCCAGCAGCTTCCCAAATCAGCCCCAGCATTTT; cdr3_aa: CASSFPNQPQHF
j_call: TRBJ1-5; v_call: TRBV30; clone_size: once; d_call: TRBD1; cdr3_nt: TGTGCCTGGAGTGTATTACAGGGGGACCAGCCCCAGCATTTT; cdr3_aa: CAWSVLQGDQPQHF
j_call: TRBJ2-7; v_call: TRBV28; clone_size: -; d_call: -; cdr3_nt: TGTGCCAGCAGTTCCCCAAATGTCCCCTACGAGCAGTACTTC; cdr3_aa: CASSSPNVPYEQYF